The table lists the clone carrying this T cell receptor (beta chain) with many counts. Antigen: not known. Trimming at V came to 6 bases and at J to 10 bases, leaving 12 bases not matched to a gene. There are 14 residues in the CDR3. Germline V gene lookup returns CDR1 LNHDA and CDR2 SQIVND (reference sequence). These data originate in a study of CD8+CD57+ T cells in acquired aplastic anemia. About the research overall: Mean DNA quantity obtained from sorted CD4+ and CD8+ cells was about 3 ug.

Investigators profiled TCR beta VDJ and CDR3 from genomic DNA template. TCRdb reanalysed the reads using MiXCR and keeps one entry per CDR3 protein. The repertoire holds more than 150,000 distinct CDR3 sequences, with around 66% as singletons. Notes on the study in general: Patient and control CD8+ Simpson's diversity was not significantly different.

The chain links TRBV19 to TRBJ1-1; TRBD1 matches 9 bases. The clonotype originates from a human donor with severe aplastic anemia or a healthy control (not recorded which). The sample comprised sorted CD4+, CD8+, or CD8+CD57+ T cells (not recorded which) from PBMCs. CDR3 sequence: CASRKQGALEGAFF. The CDR3 DNA reads TGTGCCAGTAGGAAACAGGGGGCTTTAGAGGGAGCTTTCTTT. The whole variable domain, filled in from reference TRBV19 and TRBJ1-1, reads DGGITQSPKYLFRKEGQNVTLSCEQNLNHDAMYWYRQDPGQGLRLIYYSQIVNDFQKGDIAEGYSVSREKKESFPLTVTSAQKNPTAFYLCASRKQGALEGAFFGQGTRLTVV.